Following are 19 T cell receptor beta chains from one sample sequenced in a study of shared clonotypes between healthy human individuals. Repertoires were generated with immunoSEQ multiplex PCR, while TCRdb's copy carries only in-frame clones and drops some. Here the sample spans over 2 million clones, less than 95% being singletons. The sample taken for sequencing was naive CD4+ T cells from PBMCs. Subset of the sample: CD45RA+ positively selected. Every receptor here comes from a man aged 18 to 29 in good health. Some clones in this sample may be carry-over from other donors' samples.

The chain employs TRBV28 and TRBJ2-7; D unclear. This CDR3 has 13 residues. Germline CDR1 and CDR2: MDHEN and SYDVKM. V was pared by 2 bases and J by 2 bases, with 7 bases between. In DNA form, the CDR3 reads TGTGCCAGCAGTTTAAACAGCCCCTACGAGCAGTACTTC. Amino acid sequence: CASSLNSPYEQYF.

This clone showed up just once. The CDR3 reads CASGLVDNSGFLYNEQFF. The DNA for the CDR3 is TGTGCTAGTGGTTTGGTAGATAATAGCGGATTTCTCTACAATGAGCAGTTCTTC. The gene calls are TRBV12-5 and TRBJ2-1, with TRBD2 as a possible D gene (6 bases). CDR1 is LGHNT and CDR2 is FRNRAP in the germline V gene. The CDR3 runs to 18 residues. Trimming removed 0 bases from V and 3 bases from J, with 18 bases in between.

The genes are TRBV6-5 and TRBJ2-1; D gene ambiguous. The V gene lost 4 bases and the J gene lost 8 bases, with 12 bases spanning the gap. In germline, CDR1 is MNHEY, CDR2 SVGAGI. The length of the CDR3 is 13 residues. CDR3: CASSSPGSYEQFF. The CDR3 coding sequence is TGTGCCAGCAGTTCCCCAGGCAGCTATGAGCAGTTCTTC.

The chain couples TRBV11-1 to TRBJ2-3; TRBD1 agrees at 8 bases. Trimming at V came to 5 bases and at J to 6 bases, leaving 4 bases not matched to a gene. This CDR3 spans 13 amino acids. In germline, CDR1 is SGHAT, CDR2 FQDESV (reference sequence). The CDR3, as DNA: TGTGCCAGCAGCAGAGACAGGGGCGATACGCAGTATTTT. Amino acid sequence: CASSRDRGDTQYF. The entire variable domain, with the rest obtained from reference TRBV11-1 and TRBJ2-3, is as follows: EAEVAQSPRYKITEKSQAVAFWCDPISGHATLYWYRQILGQGPELLVQFQDESVVDDSQLPKDRFSAERLKGVDSTLKIQPAELGDSAMYLCASSRDRGDTQYFGPGTRLTVL.

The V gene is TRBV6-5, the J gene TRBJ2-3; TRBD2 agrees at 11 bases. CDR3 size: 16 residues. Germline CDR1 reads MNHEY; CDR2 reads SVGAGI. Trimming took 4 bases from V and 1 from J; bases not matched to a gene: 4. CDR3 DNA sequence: TGTGCCAGCAGTTCTTTAGCGGGAGGGGGCACAGATACGCAGTATTTT. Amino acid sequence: CASSSLAGGGTDTQYF.

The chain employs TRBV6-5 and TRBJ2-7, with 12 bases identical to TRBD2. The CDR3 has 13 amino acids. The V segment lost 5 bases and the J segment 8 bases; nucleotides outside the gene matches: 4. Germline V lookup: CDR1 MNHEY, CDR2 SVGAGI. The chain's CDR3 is CASSQGLAGQQYF. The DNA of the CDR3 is TGTGCCAGCAGTCAGGGACTAGCGGGCCAGCAGTACTTC.

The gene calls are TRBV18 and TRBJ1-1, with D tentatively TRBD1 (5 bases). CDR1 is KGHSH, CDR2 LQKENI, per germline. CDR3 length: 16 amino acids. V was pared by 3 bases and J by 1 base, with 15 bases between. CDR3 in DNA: TGTGCCAGCTCACCCCAAATGGGGGAGGCGAACACTGAAGCTTTCTTT. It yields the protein CASSPQMGEANTEAFF. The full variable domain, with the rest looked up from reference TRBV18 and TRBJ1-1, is NAGVMQNPRHLVRRRGQEARLRCSPMKGHSHVYWYRQLPEEGLKFMVYLQKENIIDESGMPKERFSAEFPKEGPSILRIQQVVRGDSAAYFCASSPQMGEANTEAFFGQGTRLTVV.

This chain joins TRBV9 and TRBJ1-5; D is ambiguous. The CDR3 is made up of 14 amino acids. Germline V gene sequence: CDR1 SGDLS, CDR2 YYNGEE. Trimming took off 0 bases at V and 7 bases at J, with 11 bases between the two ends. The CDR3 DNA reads TGTGCCAGCAGCGTAGGTAGGGTTGGCCAGCCCCAGCATTTT. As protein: CASSVGRVGQPQHF.

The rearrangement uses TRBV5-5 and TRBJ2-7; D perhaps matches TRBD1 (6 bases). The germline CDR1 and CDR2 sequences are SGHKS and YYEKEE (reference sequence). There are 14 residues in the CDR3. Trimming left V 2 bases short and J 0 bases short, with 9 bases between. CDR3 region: CASSFDRSSYEQYF. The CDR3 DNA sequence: TGTGCCAGCAGCTTTGACAGGAGCTCCTACGAGCAGTACTTC. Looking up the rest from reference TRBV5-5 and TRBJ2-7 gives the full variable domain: DAGVTQSPTHLIKTRGQQVTLRCSPISGHKSVSWYQQVLGQGPQFIFQYYEKEERGRGNFPDRFSARQFPNYSSELNVNALLLGDSALYLCASSFDRSSYEQYFGPGTRLTVT.

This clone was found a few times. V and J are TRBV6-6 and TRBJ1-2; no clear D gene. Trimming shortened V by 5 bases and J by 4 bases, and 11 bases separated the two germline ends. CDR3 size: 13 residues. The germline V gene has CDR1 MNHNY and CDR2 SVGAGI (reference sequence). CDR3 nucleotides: TGTGCCAGCAGTGTTGACACCACCTATGGCTACACCTTC. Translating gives CASSVDTTYGYTF.

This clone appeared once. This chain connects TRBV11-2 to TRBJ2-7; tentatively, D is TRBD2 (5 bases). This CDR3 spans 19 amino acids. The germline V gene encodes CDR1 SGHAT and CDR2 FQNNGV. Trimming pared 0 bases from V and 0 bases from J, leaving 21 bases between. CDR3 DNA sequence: TGTGCCAGCAGCTTAGAAATCGGTTGGGAGAAACACGTCTCCTACGAGCAGTACTTC. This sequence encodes CASSLEIGWEKHVSYEQYF.

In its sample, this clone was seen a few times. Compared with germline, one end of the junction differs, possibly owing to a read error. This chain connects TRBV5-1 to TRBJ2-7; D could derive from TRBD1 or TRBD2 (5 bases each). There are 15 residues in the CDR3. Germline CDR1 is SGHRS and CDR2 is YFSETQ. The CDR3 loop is CASSLAGGTTTVWHF. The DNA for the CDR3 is TGCGCCAGCAGCTTGGCCGGTGGGACCACGACAGTCTGGCACTTC. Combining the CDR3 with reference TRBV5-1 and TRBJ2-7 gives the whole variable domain KAGVTQTPRYLIKTRGQQVTLSCSPISGHRSVSWYQQTPGQGLQFLFEYFSETQRNKGNFPGRFSGRQFSNSRSEMNVSTLELGDSALYLCASSLAGGTTTVWHFGPGTRLTVT.

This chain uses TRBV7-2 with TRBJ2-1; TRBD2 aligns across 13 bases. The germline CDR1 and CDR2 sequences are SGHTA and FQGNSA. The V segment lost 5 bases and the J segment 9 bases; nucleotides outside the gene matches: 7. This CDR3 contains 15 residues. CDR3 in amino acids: CASSPRTSGSTEQFF. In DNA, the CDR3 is TGTGCCAGCAGCCCGAGGACTAGCGGGAGTACTGAGCAGTTCTTC.

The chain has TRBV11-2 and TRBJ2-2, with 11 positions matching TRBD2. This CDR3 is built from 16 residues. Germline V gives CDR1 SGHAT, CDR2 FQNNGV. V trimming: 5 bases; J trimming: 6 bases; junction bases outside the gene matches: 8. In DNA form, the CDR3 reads TGTGCCAGCAGCCACTACTTAGCGGGAGGGTCCGGGGAGCTGTTTTTT. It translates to CASSHYLAGGSGELFF.

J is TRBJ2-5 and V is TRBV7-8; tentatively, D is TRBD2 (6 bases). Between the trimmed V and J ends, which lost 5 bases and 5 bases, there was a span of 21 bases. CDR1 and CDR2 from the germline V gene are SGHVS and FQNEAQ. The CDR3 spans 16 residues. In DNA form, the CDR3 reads TGTGCCAGCAGCCGCCCCGGGGGAGGTCGGTATGAGACCCAGTACTTC. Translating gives CASSRPGGGRYETQYF.

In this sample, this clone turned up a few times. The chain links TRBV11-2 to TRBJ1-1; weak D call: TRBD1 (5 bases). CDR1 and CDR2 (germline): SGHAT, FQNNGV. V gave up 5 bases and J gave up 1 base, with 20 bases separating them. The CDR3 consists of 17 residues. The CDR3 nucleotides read TGTGCCAGCAGCCAGTGGGGGGGAGTGGAACCGAACACTGAAGCTTTCTTT. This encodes CASSQWGGVEPNTEAFF.

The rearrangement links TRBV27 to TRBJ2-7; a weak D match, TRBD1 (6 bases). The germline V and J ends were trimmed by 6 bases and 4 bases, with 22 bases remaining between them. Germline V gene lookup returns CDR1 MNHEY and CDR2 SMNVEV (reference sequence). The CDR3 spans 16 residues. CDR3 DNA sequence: TGTGCCAGCAGCCAAACGGCCAGGGGAGTGGGGTACGAGCAGTACTTC. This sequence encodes CASSQTARGVGYEQYF.

For the CDR3, the DNA is TGCGCCAGCAGGGGGACAGACGATGAGCAGTTCTTC. Encoded protein: CASRGTDDEQFF. The chain recombines TRBV5-1 with TRBJ2-1; 7 nucleotides line up with TRBD1. The junction had 4 bases not matched to a gene; V was cut back by 5 bases and J by 8 bases. From germline, CDR1 is SGHRS and CDR2 YFSETQ. The CDR3 sequence is 12 residues long. Full variable domain (remainder filled in from reference TRBV5-1 and TRBJ2-1): KAGVTQTPRYLIKTRGQQVTLSCSPISGHRSVSWYQQTPGQGLQFLFEYFSETQRNKGNFPGRFSGRQFSNSRSEMNVSTLELGDSALYLCASRGTDDEQFFGPGTRLTVL.

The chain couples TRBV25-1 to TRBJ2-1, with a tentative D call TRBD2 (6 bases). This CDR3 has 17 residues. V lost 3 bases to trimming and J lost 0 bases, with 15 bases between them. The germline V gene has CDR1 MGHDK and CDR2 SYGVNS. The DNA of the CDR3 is TGTGCCAGCAGTGAGGGGCGACTAGGGAGCTCCTACAATGAGCAGTTCTTC. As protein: CASSEGRLGSSYNEQFF.